This T cell receptor beta chain was identified during a study of regulatory T cells in long-lasting Graves disease. Germline CDR1 reads ENHRY; CDR2 reads SYGVKD. With V trimmed by 8 bases and J by 5 bases, 13 bases remained unmatched. This CDR3 region has 15 residues. Construction of TCR beta libraries relied on iRepertoire HTBI primers and on Arm-PCR targeting CDR3 regions. TCRdb reprocessed the multiplex PCR reads with MiXCR, giving one entry per CDR3 protein. The table includes 450,000 to 500,000 distinct CDR3 sequences, around 15% detected once. Time point denoted: newly diagnosed GD, antithyroid drugs for less than 3 months. RNA extracted from PBMCs served as the sequencing template. This clonotype was picked up many times. These data also formed part of another study, on T cells in Graves' hyperthyroidism and ophthalmopathy.

Sample: peripheral blood mononuclear cells (PBMCs), taken at new diagnosis, from a patient treated with antithyroid drugs. The chain has TRBV10-3 and TRBJ2-7, with 9 positions matching TRBD2. This sequence was found in a man aged 35-49 years with Graves disease. The CDR3 here is CAISQAAGGAHEQYF. The CDR3 DNA sequence: TGTGCCATCTCCCAAGCGGCGGGAGGGGCCCACGAGCAGTACTTC.